This T cell receptor (beta chain) was sequenced in a study of blood T cell repertoires in COVID-19. The wider study: The samples span acute and convalescent COVID-19 from the United States, Italy and Spain. PBMCs, B-cell-depleted T cells, or T cells were the source of the cDNA or gDNA that made up the material.

The authors' processing: Researchers report that nucleated cell counts were estimated from reference gene primer amplification. The protocol was immunoSEQ multiplex PCR, while the TCRdb copy is restricted to in-frame clones and leaves out a portion. Clone size and V and J calls were adopted from that table, with D and trimming inferred from the DNA. This sample yields about 91,000 clones, of which roughly three quarters are seen a single time; roughly a tenth belongs to the top ten. This clone has only a few counts. The germline CDR1 and CDR2 sequences are LNHDA and SQIVND (reference sequence). The CDR3 spans 16 residues. V lost 5 bases and J lost 8; bases outside the gene matches: 14.

This chain connects TRBV19 to TRBJ1-2, with TRBD1 matching 10 bases. This sequence originates from a woman of 80 years or more with acute or convalescent COVID-19. Material: peripheral blood. The CDR3 nucleotides read TGTGCCAGTAGTCCTGGGACAGGGGAGGCGAGAAGGGGCTACACCTTC. It translates to CASSPGTGEARRGYTF.